The 10 T cell receptor beta chains below were found in one sample sequenced in a study of early T cells in non-severe SARS-CoV-2 infection. TCRdb re-analysed the 5' RACE reads in MiXCR, keeping a single row per CDR3 protein. This sample carries more than 60,000 distinct CDR3 sequences, over 10% of them seen once, and the ten largest clones take approximately 6%. Sample: whole blood. These receptors were taken from an adult who was a healthcare worker with PCR-confirmed SARS-CoV-2 infection or an uninfected control (not recorded which).

This clonotype was seen a few times. This chain joins TRBV28 and TRBJ2-7; 7 bases map to TRBD1. The germline V gene encodes CDR1 MDHEN and CDR2 SYDVKM. The CDR3 consists of 15 residues. The trim removed 5 bases at V and 5 bases at J, leaving 12 bases unmatched. The CDR3 region is CASSPPPGQADEQYF. The DNA for the CDR3 is TGTGCCAGCAGTCCCCCGCCAGGACAGGCCGACGAGCAGTACTTC.

The V gene is TRBV29-1, the J gene TRBJ2-6; 7 bases align to TRBD1. Germline V gene lookup returns CDR1 SQVTM and CDR2 ANQGSEA. The CDR3 runs to 16 residues. The V gene end was trimmed by 6 bases and the J gene end by 1 base; junction bases not matched to a gene: 9. CDR3 sequence: CSVTTGTFSGANVLTF. The CDR3 region has the DNA TGCAGCGTAACGACAGGGACCTTTTCTGGGGCCAACGTCCTGACTTTC.

This clonotype was detected only a few times. This chain uses TRBV3-1 with TRBJ2-5, with D possibly matching TRBD2 (5 bases). This CDR3 is 12 amino acids long. V lost 5 bases to trimming and J lost 5 bases, with 9 bases between them. Germline values: CDR1 LGHDT, CDR2 YNNKEL (reference sequence). CDR3 in amino acids: CASSSRGETQYF. The CDR3, as DNA: TGTGCCAGCAGCTCACGCGGGGAGACCCAGTACTTC.

This clonotype is judged medium-sized. The J gene is TRBJ1-3, the V gene TRBV5-1; D unresolved. CDR3 length: 16 amino acids. Germline assignment: CDR1 SGHRS and CDR2 YFSETQ. V was clipped by 0 bases and J by 0 bases, with 10 bases between them. This CDR3 reads CASSLEGPDSGNTIYF. In nucleotides, the CDR3 is TGCGCCAGCAGCTTGGAGGGTCCCGACTCTGGAAACACCATATATTTT.

The chain couples TRBV20-1 to TRBJ2-7; 7 nucleotides align to TRBD2. Trimming removed 6 bases from V and 1 base from J; junction bases left unmatched: 12. The CDR3 spans 15 residues. Germline V gene data show CDR1 as DFQATT and CDR2 as SNEGSKA (reference sequence). CDR3 region: CSAEGTTKSSYEQYF. In DNA form, the CDR3 reads TGCAGTGCGGAGGGGACTACCAAATCTTCCTACGAGCAGTACTTC.

The chain employs TRBV2 and TRBJ2-3; TRBD2 matches at 8 bases. Germline V gene sequence: CDR1 SNHLY, CDR2 FYNNEI. Trimming took 4 bases from V and 0 from J; bases not matched to a gene: 6. The CDR3 covers 16 residues. For the CDR3, the DNA is TGTGCCAGCAGTGTCGGCGGGGGGCTTAGCACAGATACGCAGTATTTT. Translating it yields CASSVGGGLSTDTQYF.

Many counts were recorded for this clonotype. CDR3 amino acids: CSAHSGANMNTEAFF. CDR3 nucleotide sequence: TGCAGTGCCCACTCGGGGGCGAATATGAACACTGAAGCTTTCTTT. The chain combines TRBV20-1 with TRBJ1-1; D perhaps matches TRBD1 (6 bases). Between the trimmed V and J ends, which lost 6 bases and 0 bases, there was a span of 17 bases. This CDR3 spans 15 amino acids. Germline loops: CDR1 DFQATT, CDR2 SNEGSKA (reference sequence).

This rearrangement joins TRBV5-1 to TRBJ2-3; the D is unclear. Trimming took 6 bases from V and 6 from J, leaving 14 bases between them. Germline CDR1 is SGHRS and CDR2 is YFSETQ. The CDR3 covers 13 residues. This chain's CDR3 is CASMGGGPDTQYF. The CDR3 DNA reads TGCGCCAGCATGGGTGGTGGACCGGATACGCAGTATTTT.

This sequence joins TRBV6-5 and TRBJ1-6, with D possibly matching TRBD1 (6 bases). Germline V gene sequence: CDR1 MNHEY, CDR2 SVGAGI. V was shortened by 0 bases and J by 9 bases, with 12 bases between the two germline ends. CDR3 length equals 15 residues. CDR3 DNA sequence: TGTGCCAGCAGTTACTCGACAGGACTGGGTTCACCCCTCCACTTT. Encoded protein: CASSYSTGLGSPLHF.

The chain has TRBV6-6 and TRBJ2-1; weak D call: TRBD2 (6 bases). V gave up 7 bases and J gave up 4 bases, with 23 bases separating them. CDR1 is MNHNY, CDR2 SVGAGI, per germline (reference sequence). This CDR3 contains 17 residues. CDR3 amino acids: CASIKGLLAEFYNEQFF. In DNA, the CDR3 is TGTGCCAGCATCAAGGGGCTTTTAGCGGAATTTTACAATGAGCAGTTCTTC.